Shown below are 10 T cell receptor beta chains from a single sample sequenced in a study of beta chain features in type 1 diabetes. The isolated RNA, all of it, was reverse transcribed, so expressed TCRB transcripts were what got sequenced. Using immunoSEQ multiplex PCR, the repertoire was profiled, and TCRdb retains in-frame clones only, with some absent. The profile covers under 250,000 clones, with roughly 30% appearing a single time and about 3.9% taken by the ten largest. Input material: central memory CD4+ T cells from blood. The receptors come from a man younger than 45 in good health.

This chain joins TRBV15 and TRBJ2-5; tentative D call: TRBD2 (7 bases). Germline V gene sequence: CDR1 LNHNV, CDR2 YYDKDF (reference sequence). The CDR3 runs 16 residues. The V gene lost 0 bases and the J gene lost 6 bases, with 17 bases spanning the gap. CDR3 DNA sequence: TGTGCCACCAGCAGAGAGACAGGACTAGGAGAGCAGACCCAGTACTTC. Translated, it gives CATSRETGLGEQTQYF.

This clone was seen a few times. The V gene is TRBV29-1, the J gene TRBJ1-1, with D unclear. Germline CDR1 reads SQVTM; CDR2 reads ANQGSEA. Trimming removed 6 bases from V and 5 bases from J, with 16 bases in between. This CDR3 has 13 amino acids. The CDR3 region has the DNA TGCAGCGTCATACGGAGGACCGAAACTGAAGCTTTCTTT. Translating it yields CSVIRRTETEAFF. The whole variable domain, remainder taken from reference TRBV29-1 and TRBJ1-1, is SAVISQKPSRDICQRGTSLTIQCQVDSQVTMMFWYRQQPGQSLTLIATANQGSEATYESGFVIDKFPISRPNLTFSTLTVSNMSPEDSSIYLCSVIRRTETEAFFGQGTRLTVV.

This clone was seen a few times. The chain has TRBV30 and TRBJ2-7; 10 bases agree with TRBD1. Germline V gives CDR1 GTSNPN, CDR2 SVGIG (reference sequence). With V trimmed by 4 bases and J by 4 bases, 19 bases remained unmatched. The CDR3 contains 18 residues. The CDR3 is CAWTPLPNRQGAVYEQYF. DNA of the CDR3: TGTGCCTGGACCCCTCTCCCCAACCGACAGGGGGCAGTTTACGAGCAGTACTTC.

This clone was counted only a few times. The CDR3 DNA reads TGCGCCAGCAGCCTCGGGAGGGGGAGAGGCACAGATACGCAGTATTTT. It yields the protein CASSLGRGRGTDTQYF. V usage is TRBV4-3 and J usage is TRBJ2-3; 8 nucleotides align to TRBD2. Per germline, CDR1 LGHNA and CDR2 YSLEER. The CDR3 extends over 16 amino acids. With V trimmed by 4 bases and J by 1 base, 7 bases remained unmatched.

In the case of this clone: With a much larger clone just one base away, this may be a read error. The chain combines TRBV30 with TRBJ2-2; perhaps TRBD2 as D (7 bases). This CDR3 region has 15 residues. Germline V gene data show CDR1 as GTSNPN and CDR2 as SVGIG (reference sequence). The germline V and J ends were trimmed by 1 base and 5 bases, with 14 bases remaining between them. The CDR3 loop reads CAWSGKGGGTGELFF. The CDR3 coding sequence is TGTGCCTGGAGTGGTAAAGGGGGGGGGACCGGGGAGCTGTTTTTT.

This clone was seen a few times. The CDR3 is CASGRGQSYEQYF. Written as DNA, the CDR3 is TGTGCCAGCGGCCGGGGTCAGAGCTACGAGCAGTACTTC. The chain uses TRBV2 and TRBJ2-7; tentative D call: TRBD2 (5 bases). Germline values: CDR1 SNHLY, CDR2 FYNNEI. V was clipped by 8 bases and J by 3 bases, with 14 bases between them. CDR3 length: 13 amino acids.

In this sample, this clone turned up a few times. The CDR3 region is CAWSLGGGRTDTQYF. The CDR3, as DNA: TGTGCCTGGAGCTTAGGAGGGGGCAGGACAGATACGCAGTATTTT. This rearrangement joins TRBV30 to TRBJ2-3, with D possibly being TRBD1 (7 bases). Trimming shortened V by 3 bases and J by 3 bases, and 16 bases separated the two germline ends. CDR1 and CDR2 (germline): GTSNPN, SVGIG (reference sequence). The CDR3 has 15 residues.

This clone was detected a few times. Here the CDR3 reads CASSQQGGDQPQHF. CDR3 in DNA: TGTGCCAGCTCCCAACAGGGCGGGGATCAGCCCCAGCATTTT. V usage is TRBV18 and J usage is TRBJ1-5; maybe TRBD1 (6 bases). This CDR3 has 14 residues. Trimming took off 6 bases at V and 5 bases at J, with 14 bases between the two ends. CDR1 and CDR2 from the germline V gene are KGHSH and LQKENI.

V is TRBV29-1 and J is TRBJ2-1; 11 positions agree with TRBD2. The ends lost 8 bases at V and 0 bases at J; junction bases unmatched: 3. This CDR3 contains 14 residues. CDR1 is SQVTM, CDR2 ANQGSEA, per germline. In DNA, the CDR3 is TGCAGCCTTACTAGCGGGAGCTCCTACAATGAGCAGTTCTTC. This translates into CSLTSGSSYNEQFF.

The V gene is TRBV29-1, the J gene TRBJ2-2; D unclear. V lost 3 bases to trimming and J lost 14 bases, with 16 bases between them. The CDR3 totals 12 residues. CDR1 SQVTM and CDR2 ANQGSEA come from the germline V gene. The CDR3: CSVEAQQRSLFF. For the CDR3, the DNA is TGCAGCGTTGAGGCTCAGCAGAGGAGTCTGTTTTTT.